A single sample gave rise to the 2 T cell receptor beta chains below, sequenced in a study of blood T cell repertoires in COVID-19. The assay was immunoSEQ multiplex PCR, and TCRdb's table has in-frame clones only and misses some. The repertoire holds over 300,000 clones, approximately 85% seen once, with under 2.5% in the top ten. The sequencing sample was made of PBMCs or T cells enriched from blood (not recorded which). These receptor sequences come from a man aged 30-40 years who had recovered from COVID-19.

The V call is TRBV10-3, the J call TRBJ1-5, with D perhaps matching TRBD1 (5 bases). The CDR3 length is 13 residues. V was cut by 6 bases and J by 8 bases, with 14 bases left in between. Germline CDR1 ENHRY, CDR2 SYGVKD. The DNA for the CDR3 is TGTGCCATCAGCGGGACGGGGGACGAGCCCCAGCATTTT. It translates to CAISGTGDEPQHF.

J is TRBJ2-5 and V is TRBV5-1, with TRBD2 matching 11 bases. The V and J ends lost 3 bases and 7 bases, in that order; junction bases with no gene match: 14. The CDR3 totals 17 residues. The germline gives CDR1 SGHRS, CDR2 YFSETQ. The CDR3 DNA reads as TGCGCCAGCAGCTCCCTGGGCGTTAGCGGGGGGGCCGCGACCCAGTACTTC. As protein: CASSSLGVSGGAATQYF.